This T cell receptor (beta chain) was identified during a study of blood T cell repertoires in COVID-19. Turning to the study itself: Donors in the United States, Italy and Spain gave samples during acute or convalescent COVID-19.

Cohort 3 donors were reported recovered after two negative PCRs, clearance, or symptom resolution. A word on this clone: Other DNA variants within this sample encode the same CDR3.

Sequencing was performed with immunoSEQ multiplex PCR; in TCRdb, only in-frame clones are kept and a portion is missing. Of 350,000 to 550,000 clones in the sample, 85% to 90% were seen once. The CDR3 is 12 amino acids. Trimming removed 1 base from V and 6 bases from J, with 5 bases in between. Germline V gene lookup returns CDR1 SGHAT and CDR2 FQNNGV. This clonotype originated in a man aged 25 to 40 who had recovered from COVID-19. The sequencing sample was made of PBMCs or T cells enriched from blood (not recorded which). The genes are TRBV11-2 and TRBJ2-3; D is ambiguous. The CDR3 DNA sequence: TGTGCCAGCAGCTTAGCCGGGGATACGCAGTATTTT. This translates into CASSLAGDTQYF.